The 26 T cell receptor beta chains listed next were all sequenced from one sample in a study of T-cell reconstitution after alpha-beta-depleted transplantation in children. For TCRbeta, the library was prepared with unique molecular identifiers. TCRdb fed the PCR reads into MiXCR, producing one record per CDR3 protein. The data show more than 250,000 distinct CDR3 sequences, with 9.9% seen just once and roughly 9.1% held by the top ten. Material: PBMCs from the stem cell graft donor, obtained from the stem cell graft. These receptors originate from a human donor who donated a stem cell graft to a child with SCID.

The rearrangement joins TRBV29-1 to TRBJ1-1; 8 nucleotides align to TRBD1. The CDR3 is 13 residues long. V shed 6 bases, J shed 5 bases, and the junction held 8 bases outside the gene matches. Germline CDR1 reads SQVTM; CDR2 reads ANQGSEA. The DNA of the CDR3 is TGCAGCGTAGCCACAGGGGGAGGAACTGAAGCTTTCTTT. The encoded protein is CSVATGGGTEAFF.

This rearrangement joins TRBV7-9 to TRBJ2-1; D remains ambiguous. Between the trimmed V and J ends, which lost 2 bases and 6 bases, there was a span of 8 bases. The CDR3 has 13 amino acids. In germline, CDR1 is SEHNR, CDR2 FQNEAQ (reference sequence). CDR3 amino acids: CASSLLGLNEQFF. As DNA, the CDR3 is TGTGCCAGCAGCTTATTAGGGCTCAATGAGCAGTTCTTC.

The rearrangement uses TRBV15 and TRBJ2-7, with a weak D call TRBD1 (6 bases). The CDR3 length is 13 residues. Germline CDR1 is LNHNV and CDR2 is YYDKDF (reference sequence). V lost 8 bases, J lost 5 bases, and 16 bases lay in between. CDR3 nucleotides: TGTGCCACCCAAGGGACAAATAAACACGAGCAGTACTTC. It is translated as CATQGTNKHEQYF.

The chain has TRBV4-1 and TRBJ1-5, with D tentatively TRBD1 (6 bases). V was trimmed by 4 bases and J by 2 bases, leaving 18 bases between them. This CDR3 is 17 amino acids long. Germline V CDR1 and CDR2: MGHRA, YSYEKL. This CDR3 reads CASSPQGQGRGNQPQHF. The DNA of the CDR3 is TGCGCCAGCAGCCCTCAGGGGCAGGGTCGCGGCAATCAGCCCCAGCATTTT.

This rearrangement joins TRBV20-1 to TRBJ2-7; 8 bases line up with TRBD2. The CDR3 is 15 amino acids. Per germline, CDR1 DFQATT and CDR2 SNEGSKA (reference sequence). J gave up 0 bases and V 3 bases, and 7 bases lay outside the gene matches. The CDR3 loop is CSASREGTYSYEQYF. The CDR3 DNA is TGCAGTGCTAGCCGGGAGGGGACATACTCCTACGAGCAGTACTTC.

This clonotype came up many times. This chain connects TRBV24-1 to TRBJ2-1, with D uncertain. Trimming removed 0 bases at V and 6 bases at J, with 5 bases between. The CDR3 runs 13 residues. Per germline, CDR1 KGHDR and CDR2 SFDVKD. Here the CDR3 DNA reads TGTGCCACCAGTGATTTGTCGGGCAATGAGCAGTTCTTC. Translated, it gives CATSDLSGNEQFF.

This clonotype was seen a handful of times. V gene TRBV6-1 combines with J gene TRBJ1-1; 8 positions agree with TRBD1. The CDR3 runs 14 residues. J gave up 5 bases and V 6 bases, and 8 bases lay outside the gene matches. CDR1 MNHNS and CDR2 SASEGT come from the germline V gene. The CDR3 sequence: CASSWTGTGTEAFF. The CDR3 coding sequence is TGTGCCAGCAGCTGGACAGGGACGGGGACTGAAGCTTTCTTT.

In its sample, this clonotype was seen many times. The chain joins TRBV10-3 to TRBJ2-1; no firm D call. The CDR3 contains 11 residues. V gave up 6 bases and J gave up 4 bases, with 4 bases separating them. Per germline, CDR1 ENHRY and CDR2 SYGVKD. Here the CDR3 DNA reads TGTGCCATCAGCCAATACAATGAGCAGTTCTTC. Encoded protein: CAISQYNEQFF.

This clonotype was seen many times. The CDR3 region is CASSASGGAYSTDTQYF. CDR3 nucleotide sequence: TGTGCCAGCAGTGCTAGCGGGGGGGCCTATTCCACAGATACGCAGTATTTT. The V gene is TRBV12-3 or TRBV12-4, the J gene TRBJ2-3, with 12 positions matching TRBD2. The J segment lost 2 bases and the V segment lost 5 bases, leaving 8 bases of the junction unmatched. The CDR3 consists of 17 residues.

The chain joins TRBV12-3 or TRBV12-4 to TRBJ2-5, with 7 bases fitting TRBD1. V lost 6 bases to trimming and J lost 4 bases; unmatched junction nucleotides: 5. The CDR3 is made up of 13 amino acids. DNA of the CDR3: TGTGCCAGCAGCTCGACAGGGACAGAGACCCAGTACTTC. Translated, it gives CASSSTGTETQYF.

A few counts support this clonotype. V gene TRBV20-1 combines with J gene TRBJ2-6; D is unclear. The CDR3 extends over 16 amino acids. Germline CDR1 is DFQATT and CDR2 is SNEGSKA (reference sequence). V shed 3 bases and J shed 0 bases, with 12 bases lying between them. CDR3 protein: CSASDNLASGANVLTF. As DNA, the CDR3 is TGCAGTGCTAGTGACAACCTCGCCTCTGGGGCCAACGTCCTGACTTTC.

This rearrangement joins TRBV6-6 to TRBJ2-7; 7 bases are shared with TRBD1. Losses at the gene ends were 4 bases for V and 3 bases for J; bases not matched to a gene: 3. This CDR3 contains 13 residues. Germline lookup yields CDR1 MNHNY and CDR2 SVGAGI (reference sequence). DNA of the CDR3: TGTGCCAGCAGTTGGGACAGCGTCTACGAGCAGTACTTC. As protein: CASSWDSVYEQYF.

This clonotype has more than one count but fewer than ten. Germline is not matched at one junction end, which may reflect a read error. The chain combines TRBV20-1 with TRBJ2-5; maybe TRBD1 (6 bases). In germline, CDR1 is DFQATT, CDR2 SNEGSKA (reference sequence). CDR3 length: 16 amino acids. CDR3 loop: CCARAGAQSGLETQYF. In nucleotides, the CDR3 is TGCTGTGCTAGAGCAGGGGCCCAATCGGGTTTGGAGACCCAGTACTTC.

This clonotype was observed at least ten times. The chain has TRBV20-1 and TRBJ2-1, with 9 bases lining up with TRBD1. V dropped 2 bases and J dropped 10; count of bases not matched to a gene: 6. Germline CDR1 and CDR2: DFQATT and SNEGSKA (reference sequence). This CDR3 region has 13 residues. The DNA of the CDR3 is TGCAGTGCTAGAAGACAGGGGGTTTGGGAGCAGTTCTTC. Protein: CSARRQGVWEQFF.

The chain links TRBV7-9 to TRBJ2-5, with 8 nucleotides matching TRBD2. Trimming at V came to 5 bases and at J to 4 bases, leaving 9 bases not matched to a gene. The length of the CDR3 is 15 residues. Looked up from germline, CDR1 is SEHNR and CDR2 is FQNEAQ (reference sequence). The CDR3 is CASSVPGLGGETQYF. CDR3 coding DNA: TGTGCCAGCAGCGTACCGGGACTAGGTGGAGAGACCCAGTACTTC.

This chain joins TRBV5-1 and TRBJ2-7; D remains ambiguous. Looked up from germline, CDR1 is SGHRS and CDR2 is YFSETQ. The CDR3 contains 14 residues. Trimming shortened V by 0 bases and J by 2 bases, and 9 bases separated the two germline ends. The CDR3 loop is CASSLGEPTYEQYF. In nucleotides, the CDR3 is TGCGCCAGCAGCTTGGGTGAACCGACCTACGAGCAGTACTTC.

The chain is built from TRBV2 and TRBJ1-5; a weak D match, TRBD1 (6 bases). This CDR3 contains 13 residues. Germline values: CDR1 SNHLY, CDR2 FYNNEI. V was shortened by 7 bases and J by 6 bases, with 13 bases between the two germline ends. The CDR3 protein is CASNTGLVQPQHF. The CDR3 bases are TGTGCCAGCAATACAGGGTTGGTTCAGCCCCAGCATTTT. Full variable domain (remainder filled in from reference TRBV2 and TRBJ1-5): EPEVTQTPSHQVTQMGQEVILRCVPISNHLYFYWYRQILGQKVEFLVSFYNNEISEKSEIFDDQFSVERPDGSNFTLKIRSTKLEDSAMYFCASNTGLVQPQHFGDGTRLSIL.

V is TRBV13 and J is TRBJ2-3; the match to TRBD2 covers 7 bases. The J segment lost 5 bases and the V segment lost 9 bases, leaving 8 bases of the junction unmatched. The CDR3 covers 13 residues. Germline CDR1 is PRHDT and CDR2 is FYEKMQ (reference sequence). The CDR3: CASNSGEEDTQYF. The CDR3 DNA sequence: TGTGCCAGTAACAGCGGGGAGGAAGATACGCAGTATTTT.

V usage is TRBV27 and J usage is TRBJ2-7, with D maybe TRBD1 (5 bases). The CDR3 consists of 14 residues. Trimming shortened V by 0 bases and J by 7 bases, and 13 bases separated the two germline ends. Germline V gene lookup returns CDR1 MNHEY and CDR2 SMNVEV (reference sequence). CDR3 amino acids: CASSLSQLPGEQYF. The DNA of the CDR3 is TGTGCCAGCAGTTTATCGCAACTTCCAGGGGAGCAGTACTTC.

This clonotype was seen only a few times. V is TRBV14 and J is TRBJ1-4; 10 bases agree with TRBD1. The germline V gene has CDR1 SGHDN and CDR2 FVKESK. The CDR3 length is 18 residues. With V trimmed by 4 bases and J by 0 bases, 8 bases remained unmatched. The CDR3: CASSLRTGGPPTNEKLFF. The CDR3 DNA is TGTGCCAGCAGCCTGAGGACAGGGGGACCTCCAACTAATGAAAAACTGTTTTTT. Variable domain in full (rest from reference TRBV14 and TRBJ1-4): EAGVTQFPSHSVIEKGQTVTLRCDPISGHDNLYWYRRVMGKEIKFLLHFVKESKQDESGMPNNRFLAERTGGTYSTLKVQPAELEDSGVYFCASSLRTGGPPTNEKLFFGSGTQLSVL.

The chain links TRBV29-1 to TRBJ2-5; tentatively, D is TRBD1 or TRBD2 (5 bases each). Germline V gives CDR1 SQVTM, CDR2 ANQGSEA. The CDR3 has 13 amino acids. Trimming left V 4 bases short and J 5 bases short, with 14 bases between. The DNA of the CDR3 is TGCAGCGTTGGGGGACGGGCGACGGAGACCCAGTACTTC. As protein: CSVGGRATETQYF.

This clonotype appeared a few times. As DNA, the CDR3 is TGCGCCAGCACCCCTGGAGGGGGGGGGTTCGATACGCAGTATTTT. Translation: CASTPGGGGFDTQYF. The chain employs TRBV5-1 and TRBJ2-3; D may be TRBD2 (7 bases). The CDR3 has 15 residues. The V gene's germline CDR1 is SGHRS and CDR2 YFSETQ. Trimming pared 6 bases from V and 6 bases from J, leaving 20 bases between.

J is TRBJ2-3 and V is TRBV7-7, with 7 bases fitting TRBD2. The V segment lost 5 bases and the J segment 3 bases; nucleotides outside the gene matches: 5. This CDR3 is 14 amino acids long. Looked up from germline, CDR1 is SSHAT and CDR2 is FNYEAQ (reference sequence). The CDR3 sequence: CASSPRGDTDTQYF. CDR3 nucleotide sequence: TGTGCCAGCAGCCCTCGGGGGGATACAGATACGCAGTATTTT.

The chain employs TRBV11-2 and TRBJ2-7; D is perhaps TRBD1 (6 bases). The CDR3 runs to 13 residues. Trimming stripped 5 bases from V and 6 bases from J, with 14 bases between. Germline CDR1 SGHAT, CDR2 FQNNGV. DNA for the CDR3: TGTGCCAGCAGCCCAGGGACATCCCTCGAGCAGTACTTC. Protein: CASSPGTSLEQYF.

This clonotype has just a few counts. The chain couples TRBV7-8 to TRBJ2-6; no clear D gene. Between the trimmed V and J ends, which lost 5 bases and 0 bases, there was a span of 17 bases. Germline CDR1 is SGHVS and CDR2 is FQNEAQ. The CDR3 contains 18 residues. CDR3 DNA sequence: TGTGCCAGCAGCGTGTACGGCAGGATCTTCTCTGGGGCCAACGTCCTGACTTTC. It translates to CASSVYGRIFSGANVLTF.

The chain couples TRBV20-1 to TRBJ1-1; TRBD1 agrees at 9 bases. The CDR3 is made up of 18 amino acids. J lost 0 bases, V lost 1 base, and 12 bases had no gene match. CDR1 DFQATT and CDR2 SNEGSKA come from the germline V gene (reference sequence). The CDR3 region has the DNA TGCAGTGCTAGAGGCCCCACGGACAGGGGCCGGTTGAACACTGAAGCTTTCTTT. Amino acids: CSARGPTDRGRLNTEAFF.